A single sample is the source of the 26 T cell receptor beta chains below, sequenced in a study of T cell responses to AZD1222 COVID-19 vaccine. The assay was immunoSEQ multiplex PCR, and TCRdb's table has in-frame clones only and misses some. The top ten hold around 3.6% of the sample, which has approximately 200,000 clones, approximately 90% seen once. The sample here was peripheral blood, taken 28 days after the second AZD1222 dose. The receptors come from an adult who received the AZD1222 COVID-19 vaccine.

The genes are TRBV19 and TRBJ2-1; 8 positions agree with TRBD2. The J segment lost 8 bases and the V segment lost 5 bases, leaving 14 bases of the junction unmatched. The CDR3 is 16 residues long. Germline V gene sequence: CDR1 LNHDA, CDR2 SQIVND (reference sequence). The CDR3 coding sequence is TGTGCCAGTAGTCCCTCAGAAGCGGGAGTAGGGGATGAGCAGTTCTTC. Protein sequence: CASSPSEAGVGDEQFF. Supplemented by reference TRBV19 and TRBJ2-1, the full variable domain reads DGGITQSPKYLFRKEGQNVTLSCEQNLNHDAMYWYRQDPGQGLRLIYYSQIVNDFQKGDIAEGYSVSREKKESFPLTVTSAQKNPTAFYLCASSPSEAGVGDEQFFGPGTRLTVL.

The chain carries TRBV5-6 and TRBJ1-5; 7 bases are a match to TRBD1. Germline CDR1 is SGHDT and CDR2 is YYEEEE. After removal of 0 bases from V and 6 bases from J, the junction contained 9 bases not matched to a gene. The CDR3 consists of 16 residues. The CDR3 nucleotides read TGTGCCAGCAGCTTGGGAGGCAGGGGGAGGGGTCAGCCCCAGCATTTT. This codes for CASSLGGRGRGQPQHF. The full variable domain, completed using reference TRBV5-6 and TRBJ1-5, is DAGVTQSPTHLIKTRGQQVTLRCSPKSGHDTVSWYQQALGQGPQFIFQYYEEEERQRGNFPDRFSGHQFPNYSSELNVNALLLGDSALYLCASSLGGRGRGQPQHFGDGTRLSIL.

This rearrangement joins TRBV9 to TRBJ1-2; D gene uncertain. Trimming stripped 3 bases from V and 5 bases from J, with 5 bases between. The germline V gene has CDR1 SGDLS and CDR2 YYNGEE. The CDR3 covers 11 residues. The chain's CDR3 is CASSASYGYTF. As DNA, the CDR3 is TGTGCCAGCAGCGCCAGTTATGGCTACACCTTC.

The CDR3 here is CASSLGRSSTEQYF. The CDR3 DNA reads TGTGCCAGCAGCTTAGGAAGGTCCAGTACGGAGCAGTACTTC. The J gene is TRBJ2-7, the V gene TRBV7-2, with unresolved D. This CDR3 is built from 14 residues. Trimming stripped 1 base from V and 7 bases from J, with 14 bases between. Per germline, CDR1 SGHTA and CDR2 FQGNSA.

V gene TRBV11-3 combines with J gene TRBJ1-5, with unresolved D. Germline loops: CDR1 SGHNT, CDR2 YENEEA. CDR3 size: 17 residues. Trimming left V 5 bases short and J 4 bases short, with 21 bases between. CDR3 DNA: TGTGCCAGCAGCACCCGGACGTCGGTAGCACCTAATCAGCCCCAGCATTTT. It translates to CASSTRTSVAPNQPQHF.

This chain connects TRBV2 to TRBJ2-7; tentatively, D is TRBD1 (6 bases). The CDR3 spans 14 residues. The germline V gene encodes CDR1 SNHLY and CDR2 FYNNEI. V gave up 5 bases and J gave up 4 bases, with 15 bases separating them. The CDR3 DNA sequence: TGTGCCAGCAGTATGCCGGGACAAGCGTACGAGCAGTACTTC. This sequence encodes CASSMPGQAYEQYF.

The J gene is TRBJ1-2, the V gene TRBV11-3; D is undetermined. Germline V gene lookup returns CDR1 SGHNT and CDR2 YENEEA. This CDR3 region has 14 residues. V lost 3 bases and J 6 bases, leaving 14 bases between the germline ends. The CDR3 DNA reads as TGTGCCAGCAGCTTTGCTACCCTAAGGGATGGCTACACCTTC. It translates to CASSFATLRDGYTF.

The rearrangement links TRBV6-5 to TRBJ1-1; D is unresolved. Trimming removed 11 bases at V and 7 bases at J, with 14 bases between. The CDR3 loop spans 11 amino acids. Germline loops: CDR1 MNHEY, CDR2 SVGAGI. Written as DNA, the CDR3 is TGTGCCGCGCGGGAGGGAAGTGAAGCTTTCTTT. As protein: CAAREGSEAFF.

J is TRBJ1-1 and V is TRBV21-1. TRBV21-1 is annotated as a pseudogene. CDR3 size: 15 residues. The CDR3 reads CASSPPTTMNTEAFF. The CDR3 coding sequence is TGTGCCAGCAGCCCCCCCACCACCATGAACACTGAAGCTTTCTTT.

The chain has TRBV6-1 and TRBJ1-4, with D maybe TRBD1 (6 bases). Germline CDR1 is MNHNS and CDR2 is SASEGT. The V gene lost 0 bases and the J gene lost 6 bases, with 8 bases spanning the gap. This CDR3 is 14 amino acids long. CDR3 DNA sequence: TGTGCCAGCAGTGAAGCGGGGGCGGATGAAAAACTGTTTTTT. Its translation: CASSEAGADEKLFF.

This sequence joins TRBV9 and TRBJ2-1; 13 bases fit TRBD2. The CDR3 spans 17 residues. Unmatched junction bases numbered 9, after V lost 0 bases and J lost 9 bases. From germline, CDR1 is SGDLS and CDR2 YYNGEE. The CDR3: CASSVAPLAGGQGEQFF. CDR3 bases: TGTGCCAGCAGCGTAGCCCCACTAGCGGGAGGGCAGGGTGAGCAGTTCTTC.

J is TRBJ2-3 and V is TRBV5-4, with 7 bases fitting TRBD1. V lost 3 bases, J lost 3 bases, and 4 bases stayed unmatched. CDR3 size: 14 residues. Germline CDR1 reads SGHNT; CDR2 reads YYREEE (reference sequence). CDR3 in amino acids: CASSSTTGTDTQYF. The CDR3 DNA sequence: TGTGCCAGCAGCTCCACGACAGGGACAGATACGCAGTATTTT.

The chain couples TRBV7-2 to TRBJ1-5; D may be TRBD1 (5 bases). Germline V gene sequence: CDR1 SGHTA, CDR2 FQGNSA. Trimming cost V 3 bases and J 3 bases, with 9 bases left between them. CDR3 length: 14 residues. The CDR3: CASSLDTPNQPQHF. The CDR3 nucleotides read TGTGCCAGCAGCTTGGACACTCCCAATCAGCCCCAGCATTTT.

This sequence joins TRBV9 and TRBJ1-5; D unresolved. The CDR3 totals 11 residues. Germline V gives CDR1 SGDLS, CDR2 YYNGEE. Trimming shortened V by 1 base and J by 5 bases, and 1 base separated the two germline ends. The CDR3 loop reads CASSVHQPQHF. CDR3 sequence (DNA): TGTGCCAGCAGCGTACATCAGCCCCAGCATTTT. The full variable domain, its missing parts supplied by reference TRBV9 and TRBJ1-5, is DSGVTQTPKHLITATGQRVTLRCSPRSGDLSVYWYQQSLDQGLQFLIQYYNGEERAKGNILERFSAQQFPDLHSELNLSSLELGDSALYFCASSVHQPQHFGDGTRLSIL.

The V and J genes are TRBV28 and TRBJ1-5; 10 positions match TRBD1. This CDR3 comprises 18 residues. CDR1 is MDHEN, CDR2 SYDVKM, per germline. V lost 6 bases, J lost 2 bases, and 13 bases stayed unmatched. CDR3: CASRGQGKNGLGNQPQHF. Here the CDR3 DNA reads TGTGCCAGCAGGGGACAGGGGAAAAATGGGTTGGGCAATCAGCCCCAGCATTTT.

Only one count was recorded for this clone. The CDR3, as DNA: TGTGCCAGCAGTCCATCTGGCCGGAACGCCATATATTTT. As protein: CASSPSGRNAIYF. V and J are TRBV6-6 and TRBJ1-3; D call uncertain. Trimming took 5 bases from V and 11 from J, leaving 16 bases between them. CDR1 and CDR2 (germline): MNHNY, SVGAGI (reference sequence). The CDR3 totals 13 residues.

J is TRBJ2-7 and V is TRBV19; the match to TRBD2 covers 10 bases. Germline lookup yields CDR1 LNHDA and CDR2 SQIVND (reference sequence). This CDR3 comprises 15 residues. V shed 5 bases and J 5 bases; nucleotides not matched to a gene: 9. This CDR3 is CASSRTSGKQHEQYF. DNA of the CDR3: TGTGCCAGTAGTCGTACTAGCGGGAAGCAACACGAGCAGTACTTC.

This rearrangement joins TRBV2 to TRBJ2-1; possible D gene TRBD2, 6 bases. The V gene lost 1 base and the J gene lost 12 bases, with 10 bases spanning the gap. The CDR3 totals 12 residues. Per germline, CDR1 SNHLY and CDR2 FYNNEI. The CDR3 bases are TGTGCCAGCAGTGAAGTAAGGGAGGTGCAGTTCTTC. The encoded protein is CASSEVREVQFF.

V usage is TRBV19 and J usage is TRBJ2-1, with 13 bases that match TRBD2. With 9 bases clipped from V and 9 bases from J, the junction kept 8 bases outside the gene matches. The germline V gene encodes CDR1 LNHDA and CDR2 SQIVND (reference sequence). The CDR3 extends over 14 amino acids. CDR3 sequence: CARPTSGRIGEQFF. CDR3 bases: TGTGCCAGGCCGACTAGCGGGAGGATCGGTGAGCAGTTCTTC. Full variable domain (rest looked up from reference TRBV19 and TRBJ2-1): DGGITQSPKYLFRKEGQNVTLSCEQNLNHDAMYWYRQDPGQGLRLIYYSQIVNDFQKGDIAEGYSVSREKKESFPLTVTSAQKNPTAFYLCARPTSGRIGEQFFGPGTRLTVL.

V gene TRBV4-1 combines with J gene TRBJ2-7, with a possible D match to TRBD1 (5 bases). Germline CDR1 and CDR2: MGHRA and YSYEKL. This CDR3 has 14 residues. Trimming took off 4 bases at V and 5 bases at J, with 15 bases between the two ends. The CDR3: CASSPVGPRDEQYF. In nucleotides, the CDR3 is TGCGCCAGCAGCCCTGTAGGGCCCAGGGACGAGCAGTACTTC.

V gene TRBV9 combines with J gene TRBJ2-7, with D hard to call. The CDR3 runs to 15 residues. V lost 0 bases to trimming and J lost 1 base, with 11 bases between them. Germline assignment: CDR1 SGDLS and CDR2 YYNGEE. The CDR3 DNA sequence: TGTGCCAGCAGCGTAGAAGCAGAGACTTCCTACGAGCAGTACTTC. Translation: CASSVEAETSYEQYF.

The chain employs TRBV7-6 and TRBJ1-3; TRBD1 matches at 7 bases. CDR3 length equals 15 residues. J was trimmed by 2 bases and V by 5 bases; bases with no gene match: 6. Germline CDR1 and CDR2: SGHVS and FNYEAQ. The CDR3 coding sequence is TGTGCCAGCAGCACACAGACAGGGACTGGAAACACCATATATTTT. Residues: CASSTQTGTGNTIYF.

The chain combines TRBV19 with TRBJ1-2; D uncertain. Germline CDR1 reads LNHDA; CDR2 reads SQIVND (reference sequence). V was pared by 5 bases and J by 7 bases, with 14 bases between. The CDR3 has 13 amino acids. This CDR3 reads CASSFGPEGGYTF. The CDR3 DNA reads as TGTGCCAGTAGTTTCGGTCCGGAGGGTGGCTACACCTTC.

The V call is TRBV2, the J call TRBJ2-7; 10 positions agree with TRBD2. The junction had 11 bases not matched to a gene; V was cut back by 6 bases and J by 3 bases. The CDR3 is made up of 16 amino acids. Germline V gene lookup returns CDR1 SNHLY and CDR2 FYNNEI. This CDR3 reads CASSGDPGLARYEQYF. The CDR3 nucleotides are TGTGCCAGCAGCGGAGATCCGGGACTAGCGCGCTACGAGCAGTACTTC.

This clone was observed once. The chain recombines TRBV5-6 with TRBJ1-5; D is undetermined. This CDR3 is 14 amino acids long. Trimming left V 4 bases short and J 11 bases short, with 19 bases between. CDR1 and CDR2 (germline): SGHDT, YYEEEE. CDR3: CASSPWQLPGTQHF. As DNA, the CDR3 is TGTGCCAGCAGCCCCTGGCAGCTCCCTGGGACCCAGCATTTT.

V is TRBV11-2 and J is TRBJ2-7; D gene unclear. CDR1 and CDR2 (germline): SGHAT, FQNNGV. Trimming took off 0 bases at V and 6 bases at J, with 9 bases between the two ends. The CDR3 consists of 13 residues. The CDR3, as DNA: TGTGCCAGCAGCTTAGAGCGGAAACTCGAGCAGTACTTC. This codes for CASSLERKLEQYF.